The present entry profiles one TCR beta chain with its context. Its matching antigen is unknown. This record comes from a study of CXCR3-negative and CXCR3-positive naive CD8 T cells. Regarding the study as a whole: Naive cells positive for CXCR3 carried more hydrophobic TRB CDR3s than CXCR3-negative ones.

cDNA libraries for TRB were generated by 5' RACE incorporating UMI labels. Each CDR3 protein gets one entry in TCRdb, which reprocessed the 5' RACE reads and gives no DNA. The table lists around 63,000 distinct CDR3 sequences. The clonotype originates from a human donor in good health. Some clones in this sample may be carry-over from other donors' samples. Sequencing input: naive CXCR3+ CD8+ T cells from blood. Subset: CD45RO-CCR7+CD27+CD95- naive CD8+ T cells expressing CXCR3 (TNR3+).

The CDR3 loop is CSVGTANVNTEAFF. The chain uses TRBV29-1 and TRBJ1-1. Germline V gives CDR1 SQVTM, CDR2 ANQGSEA. The CDR3 sequence is 14 residues long.